Shown below are 12 T cell receptor beta chains from a single sample sequenced in a study of cytomegalovirus exposure and HLA in healthy donors. The PCR made use of 60 Vbeta and 13 Jbeta primers. Assay: immunoSEQ multiplex PCR; the TCRdb copy retains only in-frame clones and omits some. Seen in this sample are tens of thousands of clones; the ten most common clones hold 2.5% to 3%. The material sequenced was PBMCs. The source of these receptors is a middle-aged man in good health and CMV-seronegative.

The rearrangement joins TRBV6-5 to TRBJ2-7; 9 nucleotides align to TRBD1. Germline assignment: CDR1 MNHEY and CDR2 SVGAGI. The trim removed 7 bases at V and 4 bases at J, leaving 5 bases unmatched. The CDR3 has 13 residues. The CDR3 loop is CASKEDRGYEQYF. CDR3 in DNA: TGTGCCAGCAAGGAGGACAGGGGTTACGAGCAGTACTTC.

The chain combines TRBV15 with TRBJ1-5, with D perhaps TRBD1 (6 bases). The CDR3 has 15 amino acids. V was shortened by 0 bases and J by 7 bases, with 13 bases between the two germline ends. The V gene's germline CDR1 is LNHNV and CDR2 YYDKDF (reference sequence). The CDR3 nucleotides are TGTGCCACCAGCAGAGATTCGGGGGGCTGGCAGCCCCAGCATTTT. It yields the protein CATSRDSGGWQPQHF.

The CDR3 region has the DNA TGTGCCAGCAGTTTCCGCAGGGCTAATCAGCCCCAGCATTTT. Protein: CASSFRRANQPQHF. The V and J genes are TRBV28 and TRBJ1-5, with a possible D match to TRBD1 (5 bases). The V end was cut by 3 bases, the J end by 4 bases, with 10 bases between. The CDR3 extends over 14 amino acids. Per the germline V gene, CDR1 is MDHEN and CDR2 is SYDVKM. Looking up the rest from reference TRBV28 and TRBJ1-5 gives the full variable domain: DVKVTQSSRYLVKRTGEKVFLECVQDMDHENMFWYRQDPGLGLRLIYFSYDVKMKEKGDIPEGYSVSREKKERFSLILESASTNQTSMYLCASSFRRANQPQHFGDGTRLSIL.

This chain joins TRBV25-1 and TRBJ1-4; 8 positions agree with TRBD1. CDR1 MGHDK and CDR2 SYGVNS come from the germline V gene. The ends lost 3 bases at V and 2 bases at J; junction bases unmatched: 2. CDR3 length: 15 amino acids. The CDR3 sequence is CASSDRGPTNEKLFF. In nucleotides, the CDR3 is TGTGCCAGCAGTGACAGGGGGCCGACTAATGAAAAACTGTTTTTT.

V gene TRBV2 combines with J gene TRBJ2-1; the match to TRBD1 covers 8 bases. This CDR3 comprises 14 residues. The germline V gene encodes CDR1 SNHLY and CDR2 FYNNEI. The V and J ends lost 7 bases and 6 bases, in that order; junction bases with no gene match: 8. This CDR3 is CASTGQGRVNEQFF. The CDR3 nucleotides read TGTGCCAGCACCGGACAGGGTAGGGTCAATGAGCAGTTCTTC.

This rearrangement joins TRBV19 to TRBJ1-5, with TRBD1 matching 12 bases. This CDR3 comprises 14 residues. V was clipped by 6 bases and J by 6 bases; unmatched bases: 3. Germline assignment: CDR1 LNHDA and CDR2 SQIVND (reference sequence). Here the CDR3 DNA reads TGTGCCAGTAGGGGACAGGGGGCGGGTCAGCCCCAGCATTTT. This translates into CASRGQGAGQPQHF. Looking up the rest from reference TRBV19 and TRBJ1-5 gives the full variable domain: DGGITQSPKYLFRKEGQNVTLSCEQNLNHDAMYWYRQDPGQGLRLIYYSQIVNDFQKGDIAEGYSVSREKKESFPLTVTSAQKNPTAFYLCASRGQGAGQPQHFGDGTRLSIL.

This chain uses TRBV19 with TRBJ1-5, with a weak D call TRBD1 (6 bases). The CDR3 has 15 amino acids. The germline gives CDR1 LNHDA, CDR2 SQIVND (reference sequence). Trimming shortened V by 5 bases and J by 0 bases, and 11 bases separated the two germline ends. CDR3 sequence reads: CASSSGVDSNQPQHF. The CDR3 DNA sequence: TGTGCCAGTAGTTCAGGGGTTGATAGCAATCAGCCCCAGCATTTT. The full variable domain, with the rest looked up from reference TRBV19 and TRBJ1-5, is DGGITQSPKYLFRKEGQNVTLSCEQNLNHDAMYWYRQDPGQGLRLIYYSQIVNDFQKGDIAEGYSVSREKKESFPLTVTSAQKNPTAFYLCASSSGVDSNQPQHFGDGTRLSIL.

The chain uses TRBV6-5 and TRBJ1-1; no reliable D call. The CDR3 is 15 amino acids. The V gene's germline CDR1 is MNHEY and CDR2 SVGAGI. The V end lost 4 bases, the J end lost 0 bases, and 12 bases lay between the germline ends. The CDR3 sequence: CASSSTVYMNTEAFF. The DNA for the CDR3 is TGTGCCAGCAGTTCCACCGTTTACATGAACACTGAAGCTTTCTTT.

The chain recombines TRBV6-6 with TRBJ2-7, with TRBD2 matching 7 bases. The V and J ends lost 0 bases and 6 bases, in that order; junction bases with no gene match: 2. The CDR3 has 13 residues. Germline V lookup: CDR1 MNHNY, CDR2 SVGAGI (reference sequence). CDR3 protein: CASSYSWGGEQYF. The CDR3 nucleotides are TGTGCCAGCAGTTACTCCTGGGGGGGCGAGCAGTACTTC.

The chain combines TRBV4-1 with TRBJ2-5; 7 nucleotides match TRBD2. The CDR3 totals 14 residues. CDR1 and CDR2 (germline): MGHRA, YSYEKL. With 4 bases clipped from V and 5 bases from J, the junction kept 7 bases outside the gene matches. The CDR3 loop reads CASSRTGTKETQYF. The CDR3 nucleotides read TGCGCCAGCAGCCGGACCGGGACTAAGGAGACCCAGTACTTC.

This chain connects TRBV13 to TRBJ2-3, with 10 nucleotides matching TRBD2. There are 17 residues in the CDR3. Germline V lookup: CDR1 PRHDT, CDR2 FYEKMQ (reference sequence). Trimming at V came to 3 bases and at J to 0 bases, leaving 6 bases not matched to a gene. CDR3: CASSLVSGGTSTDTQYF. CDR3 in DNA: TGTGCCAGCAGCTTGGTTAGCGGGGGGACTAGCACAGATACGCAGTATTTT.

V and J are TRBV9 and TRBJ2-7, with a possible D match to TRBD1 (6 bases). Trimming removed 0 bases from V and 2 bases from J, with 12 bases in between. CDR1 and CDR2 from the germline V gene are SGDLS and YYNGEE. The CDR3 is 15 residues long. Written as DNA, the CDR3 is TGTGCCAGCAGCGTAGAGGCTGCAGGGGCCTACGAGCAGTACTTC. This encodes CASSVEAAGAYEQYF.